Shown below are 21 T cell receptor beta chains from a single sample sequenced in a study of blood T cells in healthy people across ages. Primed by a sample-barcoded 5' primer and a J-beta primer mix, a second PCR proceeded for 7 to 11 cycles. One entry per CDR3 protein, called by TCRdb with MiXCR from the 5' RACE reads. The sample contains hundreds of thousands of distinct CDR3 sequences, about 25% of which appear only once. This same sample was also part of a study on T cells of mothers and their children.

The sequenced sample was blood. These receptors all come from a boy younger than 18 in good health.

The CDR3 loop is CASSPRQASYNEQFF. CDR3 coding DNA: TGTGCCAGCAGTCCACGACAGGCCTCCTACAATGAGCAGTTCTTC. J is TRBJ2-1 and V is TRBV7-2; TRBD1 is a possible D gene (6 bases). This CDR3 comprises 15 residues. Looked up from germline, CDR1 is SGHTA and CDR2 is FQGNSA. The V and J ends lost 6 bases and 0 bases respectively, with 12 bases between them. The full variable domain, its missing parts supplied by reference TRBV7-2 and TRBJ2-1, is GAGVSQSPSNKVTEKGKDVELRCDPISGHTALYWYRQSLGQGLEFLIYFQGNSAPDKSGLPSDRFSAERTGGSVSTLTIQRTQQEDSAVYLCASSPRQASYNEQFFGPGTRLTVL.

This clonotype was seen a few times. The V gene is TRBV5-1, the J gene TRBJ2-4, with 8 bases aligning to TRBD2. The V gene end was trimmed by 3 bases and the J gene end by 8 bases; junction bases not matched to a gene: 10. Germline lookup yields CDR1 SGHRS and CDR2 YFSETQ. This CDR3 is 15 amino acids long. The CDR3: CASSWGAGEEDIQYF. The CDR3 DNA is TGCGCCAGCAGCTGGGGAGCGGGAGAGGAGGACATTCAGTACTTC.

This clonotype was counted only a few times. J is TRBJ2-7 and V is TRBV21-1; the D call TRBD1 from the table was never checked on the DNA. TRBV21-1 is listed as a pseudogene. This CDR3 contains 20 residues. In nucleotides, the CDR3 is TGTGCCAGCAGCAAAGTTCTCCTCACAATGGGGGGCGCCCCATCCTACGAGCAGTACTTC. This codes for CASSKVLLTMGGAPSYEQYF.

This clonotype was seen more than once but under ten times. This chain connects TRBV15 to TRBJ1-5; TRBD1 might be the D (5 bases). The CDR3 totals 15 residues. The germline V and J ends were trimmed by 5 bases and 1 base, with 12 bases remaining between them. Per germline, CDR1 LNHNV and CDR2 YYDKDF (reference sequence). The CDR3 DNA is TGTGCCACCAGCCGCCGGGACCGAAGCAATCAGCCCCAGCATTTT. Its protein product is CATSRRDRSNQPQHF.

This clonotype appeared a few times. The chain joins TRBV20-1 to TRBJ2-3; 7 bases line up with TRBD1. There are 13 residues in the CDR3. CDR1 is DFQATT, CDR2 SNEGSKA, per germline (reference sequence). With 6 bases clipped from V and 1 base from J, the junction kept 4 bases outside the gene matches. The CDR3 sequence is CSALGQGTDTQYF. In DNA, the CDR3 is TGCAGTGCCCTTGGACAGGGCACAGATACGCAGTATTTT.

This clonotype has more than one count but fewer than ten. V is TRBV28 and J is TRBJ1-1; the D gene is possibly TRBD1 (6 bases). Trimming removed 0 bases at V and 1 base at J, with 9 bases between. From germline, CDR1 is MDHEN and CDR2 SYDVKM. The CDR3 extends over 15 amino acids. CDR3 in DNA: TGTGCCAGCAGTTTATGGGGGACACAGAACACTGAAGCTTTCTTT. Translating gives CASSLWGTQNTEAFF.

This clonotype turned up a few times. Its ends do not fully match the called genes, so a read error is possible. The chain links TRBV20-1 to TRBJ2-3; 11 bases map to TRBD2. The CDR3 sequence is 14 residues long. Germline-derived CDR1 and CDR2 are DFQATT and SNEGSKA (reference sequence). CDR3 region: CSAIIAGGRDTQYF. In DNA form, the CDR3 reads TGCAGTGCCATTATAGCGGGAGGGAGGGATACACAGTATTTT.

This clonotype was detected a few times. The genes are TRBV12-3 or TRBV12-4 and TRBJ1-5; D not resolved. Trimming pared 5 bases from V and 2 bases from J, leaving 10 bases between. CDR3 length: 14 residues. The CDR3 nucleotides are TGTGCCAGCAGTCCGCTTTTGGGCAATCAGCCCCAGCATTTT. This codes for CASSPLLGNQPQHF.

V usage is TRBV4-2 and J usage is TRBJ1-2; the D gene is possibly TRBD1 (5 bases). V lost 0 bases and J lost 0, with 11 bases in between. The V gene's germline CDR1 is LGHNA and CDR2 YNFKEQ. The CDR3 contains 16 residues. The CDR3 region has the DNA TGTGCCAGCAGCCAAGAGGACTACAGGTCTAACTATGGCTACACCTTC. It codes for CASSQEDYRSNYGYTF.

A word on this clonotype: A read error may account for a junction end that differs from germline. This chain joins TRBV6-2 or TRBV6-3 and TRBJ1-2; D gene uncertain. In germline, CDR1 is MNHEY, CDR2 SVGEGT. CDR3 length: 11 amino acids. In DNA form, the CDR3 reads TGTGCCAGCAGTTACCCAACCTCCTACTCCTTC. It yields the protein CASSYPTSYSF.

This chain connects TRBV4-3 to TRBJ2-1, with 8 bases lining up with TRBD2. V shed 0 bases and J 0 bases; nucleotides not matched to a gene: 7. The CDR3 sequence is 18 residues long. Germline loops: CDR1 LGHNA, CDR2 YSLEER. Here the CDR3 reads CASSQDGGGISSYNEQFF. CDR3 DNA sequence: TGCGCCAGCAGCCAAGATGGCGGGGGGATAAGCTCCTACAATGAGCAGTTCTTC.

This rearrangement joins TRBV21-1 to TRBJ2-5; the table assigns TRBD1, which was not confirmed against the DNA. TRBV21-1 corresponds to a pseudogene. The length of the CDR3 is 18 residues. This CDR3 reads CASSKGISGGQLKETQYF. CDR3 nucleotides: TGTGCCAGCAGCAAAGGGATAAGCGGGGGACAATTAAAAGAGACCCAGTACTTC.

This clonotype occurred a few times. This rearrangement joins TRBV5-8 to TRBJ2-7; D possibly corresponds to TRBD1 (5 bases). With 4 bases removed from V and 4 bases from J, the gap between germline ends came to 21 bases. CDR1 SGHTS and CDR2 YDEGEE come from the germline V gene. The CDR3 covers 16 residues. The CDR3 loop reads CASSPRVPTLSYEQYF. In DNA, the CDR3 is TGTGCCAGCAGCCCCAGGGTTCCGACGCTATCATACGAGCAGTACTTC.

In this sample, this clonotype turned up a few times. The chain is built from TRBV7-2 and TRBJ2-1; TRBD1 matches at 9 bases. The J call may be faulty, since TRBJ2-7 better matches the DNA end. The germline V gene encodes CDR1 SGHTA and CDR2 FQGNSA. The CDR3 has 14 residues. This CDR3 reads CASSLGTGDDEQYF. The CDR3 nucleotides are TGTGCCAGCAGCTTAGGGACAGGGGACGACGAGCAGTACTTC.

This clonotype has a handful of counts. The rearrangement links TRBV12-3 or TRBV12-4 to TRBJ2-5; D perhaps matches TRBD2 (6 bases). The assigned J gene may be wrong: the sequence end matches TRBJ2-1 better. There are 15 residues in the CDR3. CDR3 in DNA: TGTGCCAGCTGCCAGACTAGATCGGCTTCAAATGAGCAGTTCTTC. This translates into CASCQTRSASNEQFF.

This clonotype appeared a few times. CDR3 DNA sequence: TGTGCCAGCAGCTTTGGGAGGGAATCCTACAATGAGCAGTTCTTC. This translates into CASSFGRESYNEQFF. The chain joins TRBV7-3 to TRBJ2-1; 7 positions agree with TRBD2. Losses at the gene ends were 3 bases for V and 1 base for J; bases not matched to a gene: 3. Germline CDR1 is SGHTA and CDR2 is FQGTGA. The CDR3 is 15 amino acids.

The chain is built from TRBV27 and TRBJ2-7; 10 bases are a match to TRBD2. The CDR3 sequence is 17 residues long. Germline trimming cut 7 bases from V and 6 bases from J; bases unmatched to any gene: 18. CDR1 is MNHEY, CDR2 SMNVEV, per germline (reference sequence). Written as DNA, the CDR3 is TGTGCCAGCACCCTTGGGGAGCGGGAGGGCCCGGACCGCGAGCAGTACTTC. Encoded protein: CASTLGEREGPDREQYF.

This clonotype was observed a handful of times. V and J are TRBV24-1 and TRBJ2-1, with 10 positions matching TRBD1. V trimming: 3 bases; J trimming: 9 bases; junction bases outside the gene matches: 4. This CDR3 has 14 residues. The germline V gene encodes CDR1 KGHDR and CDR2 SFDVKD. CDR3: CATSDAGTGVEQFF. The CDR3 region has the DNA TGTGCCACCAGTGATGCCGGGACAGGGGTTGAGCAGTTCTTC.

This clonotype has more than one count but fewer than ten. The V gene is TRBV28, the J gene TRBJ1-2; the match to TRBD1 covers 7 bases. CDR1 and CDR2 (germline): MDHEN, SYDVKM. The V gene end was trimmed by 6 bases and the J gene end by 3 bases; junction bases not matched to a gene: 22. CDR3 length: 19 residues. The CDR3, as DNA: TGTGCCAGCAGGACCCTCGGGACAGTGAGTAAGGCTTGGCACTATGGCTACACCTTC. As protein: CASRTLGTVSKAWHYGYTF.

The gene calls are TRBV12-5 and TRBJ2-1; TRBD2 matches at 8 bases. The CDR3 spans 15 residues. The V and J ends lost 6 bases and 1 base, in that order; junction bases with no gene match: 5. The germline gives CDR1 LGHNT, CDR2 FRNRAP. The CDR3 protein is CASGEAGDSYNEQFF. As DNA, the CDR3 is TGTGCTAGTGGGGAAGCGGGGGATTCCTACAATGAGCAGTTCTTC.

This clonotype occurred a few times. The V gene is TRBV5-1, the J gene TRBJ1-1; D is undetermined. The CDR3 loop spans 15 amino acids. Trimming pared 0 bases from V and 0 bases from J, leaving 9 bases between. Per the germline V gene, CDR1 is SGHRS and CDR2 is YFSETQ. CDR3 nucleotide sequence: TGCGCCAGCAGCTTGGAACCATTCATGAACACTGAAGCTTTCTTT. Its protein product is CASSLEPFMNTEAFF.